The entry below describes one TCR beta chain. It has no known antigen specificity. Base quality data are lacking; no much larger clone is found one base away. Reading the germline V gene gives CDR1 SGHRS and CDR2 YFSETQ. From cysteine to phenylalanine, the CDR3 is 13 amino acids long. The read is trimmed to its CDR3 DNA, 39 bases read in frame from base 1. Trimming costs V 5 bases and J 2 bases, and their ends lie 10 bases apart. The cohort was made up of approximately 700 healthy bone marrow donors. At the time of sampling, all cohort members were nominally healthy, though unrecorded immune exposures were likely present. The donor tested CMV seropositive, placing the donor among the 290 or so seropositive members of the cohort. A peripheral blood sample was collected from each donor, and TCR beta sequencing was performed on peripheral blood mononuclear cells. The Qiagen DNeasy Blood Extraction Kit was used to extract genomic DNA from the blood cell samples.

The data were obtained in a study of cytomegalovirus exposure and HLA in healthy donors (dated by TCRdb to the late 2010s). Some background on the complete study: According to an earlier analysis of around 600 of the donors, roughly 180 million T cells yielded 90 million to 130 million unique TCR beta sequences and approximately 280 Gb of sequence data. Rather than drawing on any new phenotypic data, the later analysis identified candidate immune exposures from TCR beta sequences and the way those sequences occurred across donors. Because of strong linkage in the cohort, five DR-DQ haplotypes were treated as single units for association and clustering. Along with the roughly 670-subject first cohort, a separate validation cohort of over a hundred different subjects was used. A later genetic analysis used genome-wide SNP genotypes for about three fifths of the 666 donors, treating that subset as a discovery cohort. Across some 400 genotyped donors of the cohort, an average of about 200,000 unique TCR beta nucleotide sequences per donor were sequenced, and 15% to 20% of those sequences were non-productive. An early release that covered fewer than 750 HLA-typed donors contained around 300 gigabases of sequencing data and 65 million to 100 million unique TCR sequences. Donor age, sex, ethnicity and CMV serostatus were collected together with the repertoire data. Of the roughly 400 genotyped donors, over 80% were placed in the genetic ancestry cluster associated with self-reported Caucasian donors. To predict cytomegalovirus infection status, the study combined high-throughput TCR immunosequencing, statistical association of individual TCRs with disease status, and machine learning. Class I and class II HLA loci were covered by the typing at four-digit resolution. In an earlier analysis of a few hundred of the donors, high-throughput TCR beta sequencing was used to judge whether each TCR beta V gene segment behaved as functional or pseudogenic. All discovery cohort repertoires had been generated on a single sequencing platform. The number of typed donors differed by locus: 629-630 for A, B, C, DRB1 and DQB1; 500 to 550 for DQA1; approximately 600 for DPA1; and approximately 450 for DPB1. The study aimed to test whether signatures of past pathogen exposure could be identified by cataloging public T cell receptors. The study used immunosequencing to profile the T cell repertoires of approximately 690 subjects and linked those repertoires to cytomegalovirus serostatus. In a later analysis, previously published TCR beta repertoires from 666 donors were re-analyzed and high-resolution HLA genotyping was added so that TCR occurrence patterns could be studied.

Libraries were built with the immunoSEQ multiplex PCR assay. A mixture of 60 forward primers for TCR Vbeta segments and 13 reverse primers for TCR Jbeta segments was used in the multiplex PCR. The CDR3 region of rearranged TCR beta genes was amplified from genomic DNA with a multiplex PCR assay. The amplified TCR beta libraries were sequenced on the Illumina HiSeq System as 87-base-pair reads. As for how the authors treated the data: A later analysis counted tens of millions of unique TCR beta chains across the 550 to 700 repertoires, and about 10 million of these chains were shared by at least two donors. A nearest-neighbor algorithm error-corrected the raw reads and collapsed the reads into unique sequences, merging closely related sequences to remove PCR and sequencing errors. To assign V, D and J gene segments, CDR3 sequences were aligned to IMGT reference sequences. Each retained sequence needed at least a six-nucleotide match to both a V gene segment and a J gene segment. Rearrangements were called productive when the CDR3 lacked stop codons and stayed in frame with V and J; all others were non-productive. CDR3 was defined according to IMGT convention as the region running from the second conserved V-encoded cysteine to the conserved J-encoded phenylalanine. Sequences without an unambiguous match to a single V gene segment were excluded from the earlier analysis of 500 to 700 of the donors. An earlier analysis of a few hundred of the donors called V segments functional above 56.7% productive rearrangements and segregating when the between-donor standard deviation exceeded 5%. A statistical classification framework was built to diagnose cytomegalovirus status from the catalog of TCR beta chain sequences. V and J gene assignment, in a later analysis, came from comparing TCR nucleotide sequences with IMGT/GENE-DB human TR gene sequences. Using the TCRdist pipeline, a later analysis assigned CDR3 sequences along with most-parsimonious VDJ recombination scenarios. In a later analysis, every TCR beta chain was defined by the combination of its CDR3 amino acid sequence and its V-gene family, and reads without a unique V-gene family were dropped. In a later analysis, some 600 highly shared, low-generation-probability nucleotide sequences were removed to address suspected cross-contamination and a sequencing artifact. A later analysis calculated a clonal expansion index for each public chain from normalized within-repertoire ranks of inferred template counts. Generation probabilities in a later analysis came from a VDJ recombination model fitted to out-of-frame rearrangements, and those results were checked against IGoR. Hypergeometric tests were used in a later analysis to score TCR-TCR, TCR-HLA and TCR-CMV co-occurrence, with a repertoire-size bias correction applied to the TCR pairs. A later analysis estimated false discovery rates by permuting HLA or CMV assignments 20 times. In a later analysis, co-occurring TCRs were grouped using DBSCAN, and TCRdist sequence similarity was added for clustering within HLA-allele-positive subsets. Repertoires with fewer than 30,000 or more than 120,000 public chains, plus five repertoires with anomalous nucleotide sharing, were excluded from co-occurrence clustering. TCRdb provides this immuneACCESS table in a form limited to in-frame rearrangements. Some clones are lacking; in checked studies, under half of them reflect an unresolved V gene, and why the rest are absent is not known. V, J and clone size are taken as reported in that table, and D and trimming were inferred from the DNA itself. The sample yields approximately 110,000 clones; roughly 79% were counted once. Over 7% of the sample is in the top ten clones.

The full study reports these points: Only TCR beta chains were sequenced in this cohort, and the absence of alpha or paired-chain data limited detectable features. Because some donors lacked HLA typing at each locus, the association tests relied only on the typed subset. In an earlier analysis of roughly 560 of the donors, most TCR beta V segments were observed in productive rearrangements about 90% or about 30% of the time, broadly matching IMGT annotations. Assigning TCR associations to individual alleles was difficult when HLA alleles, especially DR and DQ, strongly co-occurred. Three of the identified cytomegalovirus-associated TCR beta chains were confirmed in vitro to be specific for cytomegalovirus antigens. In a later analysis, TCR association rates were found to vary across HLA loci, with the most associated TCRs seen for DRB1 alleles and the fewest for HLA-C alleles. At a false discovery rate of 0.05, a later analysis linked 15,000 to 20,000 TCR beta sequences to specific HLA alleles. A later genetic analysis associated a missense DCLRE1C variant with V-gene and J-gene trimming of TCR beta chains, and an independent cohort replicated the association. In a later genetic analysis, fewer N-insertions in productive TCRs were reported among donors in an Asian-associated ancestry cluster than the roughly 710-donor mean. In a later analysis, most CMV-associated TCR beta chains were found to appear HLA-restricted, with HLA associations seemingly driven largely by CMV exposure. In a later analysis, HLA-associated TCR beta chains were found to be more clonally expanded and to have lower generation probabilities than equally common non-associated chains. Several of the top co-occurrence clusters appeared to be linked to parvovirus B19, influenza, CMV and Epstein-Barr virus, according to a later analysis. In the study, around 160 TCR beta chains were listed as associated with cytomegalovirus. The presence/absence analyses assumed that sequencing depth was roughly uniform across donors, and that assumption may not be true. A further reported finding was that TCR beta sequences accurately predicted the HLA-A and HLA-B alleles for most subjects in the first cohort. Linkage disequilibrium might explain the correlated functional status among segregating V segments, but an unknown experimental factor could not be excluded. Roughly 17 rarely observed V segments, including chromosome 9 orphons, were excluded from the earlier analysis of approximately 600 of the donors because counts were too low. The 87-base-pair reads could not distinguish some IMGT-functional V segments, including TRBV6-2 and TRBV6-3, so those segments were excluded. Cytomegalovirus status was reported to be diagnosed by the classifier with high specificity and sensitivity in both the original and validation cohorts. While some public TCRs were present in many individuals, most TCR sequences turned up only very rarely across donors. The authors suggested that the approach could potentially be extended to other disease states and immunological phenotypes. Immune exposure information for the cohort was limited to CMV serostatus. The sequencing pipeline was judged likely to have produced a cluster of highly shared sequence variants as a technical artifact.

The V and J segments used are TRBV5-1 and TRBJ1-1; the D gene remains uncertain. The TCR was taken from a woman in her 50s in good health and CMV-seropositive. What was sequenced was PBMCs. The nucleotide sequence is given as TGCGCCAGCAGATACACCCCCAACACTGAAGCTTTCTTT. This is translated as CASRYTPNTEAFF. Joined to the reference TRBV5-1 and TRBJ1-1 proteins, this CDR3 gives the full variable domain: KAGVTQTPRYLIKTRGQQVTLSCSPISGHRSVSWYQQTPGQGLQFLFEYFSETQRNKGNFPGRFSGRQFSNSRSEMNVSTLELGDSALYLCASRYTPNTEAFFGQGTRLTVV.